These T cell receptor beta chains were read from a single sample in a study of CD8 T cells in ankylosing spondylitis. TCRdb re-analysed the 5' RACE reads in MiXCR, keeping a single row per CDR3 protein. The sample consists of some 150,000 distinct CDR3 sequences, about an eighth of them appearing once. Material for sequencing was blood, either unsorted or a sorted T cell fraction (not recorded which). These receptors were taken from a female donor with ankylosing spondylitis or in good health (not recorded which). The conserved cysteine and the conserved F or W are not part of the CDR3 here. The order of the fields is V gene, J gene, D gene, CDR3 protein. The D gene is left open where the match is weak.

TRBV18	TRBJ2-7	TRBD1	ASSPGTGEIEQY
TRBV2	TRBJ1-5	NA	ASSTRVWVPQH
TRBV7-6	TRBJ1-5	NA	ASSLASGLNQPQH
TRBV28	TRBJ1-4	NA	ASSLRLRGPTRGEKLF
TRBV14	TRBJ1-1	NA	ASSQDFGRLNTEAF
TRBV10-3	TRBJ2-5	NA	ATRQEETQY
TRBV5-1	TRBJ1-4	TRBD1	ASSPDREGEKLF
TRBV27	TRBJ2-7	NA	ASSLSGFYEQY
TRBV12-3/TRBV12-4	TRBJ2-5	NA	ASSPLHRVTKETQY
TRBV7-8	TRBJ2-2	TRBD2	ASRRRASGGNTGELF
TRBV5-1	TRBJ2-2	NA	PSSLGERNTGELF
TRBV5-1	TRBJ2-1	NA	ASRLSNEQF
TRBV5-1	TRBJ1-2	NA	ASSLERANYGYP
TRBV7-9	TRBJ2-7	NA	ASIGGETNEQY
TRBV4-2	TRBJ2-2	NA	ASSQVVGDYTGELF
TRBV5-1	TRBJ1-5	TRBD1	ASSLGQGQMPQH
TRBV2	TRBJ2-1	NA	ASKDTGGYNEQF
TRBV28	TRBJ2-2	NA	ASSYSMGDFTGELF
TRBV7-6	TRBJ1-1	NA	ASSLGAQMNTEAF
TRBV20-1	TRBJ2-3	NA	SARGRVRNSPS
TRBV12-3/TRBV12-4	TRBJ1-4	NA	ASRNSEKLF
TRBV7-2	TRBJ2-2	NA	ASSQRVTNTGELF
TRBV5-1	TRBJ2-3	NA	ASRYEDRNTDTQY
TRBV7-9	TRBJ2-3	TRBD1	ASKSKGQVPDTQY
TRBV11-1	TRBJ2-1	TRBD2	ASSLARLAGEQYNEQF
TRBV19	TRBJ1-4	NA	ASSRALNEKLF
TRBV5-1	TRBJ2-2	NA	ASSLESGAGELF
TRBV25-1	TRBJ1-1	NA	ASSEFWRSEAF
TRBV25-1	TRBJ2-2	NA	ASSERREATGELF
TRBV15	TRBJ2-3	NA	ATSRFPGTQY
TRBV7-2	TRBJ1-4	TRBD1	ASRDRVVATNEKLF
TRBV20-1	TRBJ2-7	TRBD1	SANRQGIASYEQY
TRBV12-3/TRBV12-4	TRBJ2-5	TRBD2	ASKRLASQETQY
TRBV10-2	TRBJ2-7	TRBD1	ASSEATGGSYEQY
TRBV20-1	TRBJ1-2	NA	SARRTYDGYT
TRBV29-1	TRBJ1-1	NA	SVPGQRSNTEAF
TRBV29-1	TRBJ2-3	TRBD2	SVVSGGAGTQY
TRBV5-1	TRBJ1-1	NA	ASSLAESDQGAF
TRBV7-9	TRBJ2-5	NA	ASLSPRETQY
TRBV28	TRBJ1-2	NA	ASSFTYGYT
TRBV28	TRBJ2-1	NA	ASRGSNTYNEQF
TRBV7-6	TRBJ2-4	NA	ASSSGSDIQY
TRBV20-1	TRBJ2-5	NA	SAARDAQETQY
TRBV5-1	TRBJ1-2	NA	ASSQDGTVYGYT
TRBV20-1	TRBJ1-1	NA	SAFSNPPAPDEAF
TRBV18	TRBJ1-1	TRBD1	ASSPPSAGGRGAF
TRBV4-1	TRBJ2-2	NA	ASSQGWGRTGELF
TRBV7-9	TRBJ2-7	TRBD2	ASSLLAGGHEQY
TRBV20-1	TRBJ2-3	TRBD2	SARIAGGPSHTQY
TRBV29-1	TRBJ2-7	TRBD1	SVADRDEQY
TRBV30	TRBJ1-2	TRBD1	AWSGQGAAGYT
TRBV12-3/TRBV12-4	TRBJ2-1	NA	ASSYPPVSSYNEQF
TRBV9	TRBJ2-5	TRBD2	ASSVGSGGFQETQY
TRBV19	TRBJ1-5	NA	ASSIGRGYQPQH
TRBV5-1	TRBJ2-2	NA	ASSPEGGGVLTGELF
TRBV29-1	TRBJ2-2	NA	SVFGTANTGELF
TRBV12-3/TRBV12-4	TRBJ1-2	NA	ASSSPGPFSR
TRBV20-1	TRBJ2-1	NA	SALGRSAPSYNEQF
TRBV12-3/TRBV12-4	TRBJ1-2	TRBD1	ASRTRTGTNYGYT
TRBV5-1	TRBJ2-1	NA	ASSFGQTPGEQF